These 10 T cell receptor beta chains originate from one sample sequenced in a study of response to subunit inactivated influenza vaccine. TCRdb called the RT-PCR reads again in MiXCR, with one record for every CDR3 protein. The sample carries a few hundred thousand distinct CDR3 sequences, 14% recorded once. The material was PBMCs from blood, obtained 11 to 12 days after vaccination. The receptors were gathered from a man aged 50 to 60 who received an inactivated influenza vaccine.

The chain carries TRBV24-1 and TRBJ1-6; the D is unclear. Germline V gene lookup returns CDR1 KGHDR and CDR2 SFDVKD. This CDR3 spans 18 amino acids. The V gene lost 0 bases and the J gene lost 1 base, with 12 bases spanning the gap. The CDR3 DNA follows: TGTGCCACCAGTGATTTGCGGCTCCCTGGATCCTATAATTCACCCCTCCACTTT. It is translated as CATSDLRLPGSYNSPLHF.

The chain carries TRBV9 and TRBJ2-5; D is unclear. Germline-derived CDR1 and CDR2 are SGDLS and YYNGEE. Trimming left V 1 base short and J 1 base short, with 8 bases between. The CDR3 has 14 residues. The CDR3 DNA follows: TGTGCCAGCAGCGTAAGTGGCCTCCAAGAGACCCAGTACTTC. Residues: CASSVSGLQETQYF.

This rearrangement joins TRBV12-3 or TRBV12-4 to TRBJ1-2, with D hard to call. CDR3 length: 12 residues. Between the trimmed V and J ends, which lost 3 bases and 7 bases, there was a span of 9 bases. CDR3 DNA sequence: TGTGCCAGCAGTTTGGGCGTATCTGGCTACACCTTC. The encoded protein is CASSLGVSGYTF.

This clonotype was counted between two and nine times. The rearrangement joins TRBV4-1 to TRBJ2-5, with D uncertain. Trimming removed 0 bases at V and 1 base at J, with 9 bases between. CDR1 MGHRA and CDR2 YSYEKL come from the germline V gene. This CDR3 is built from 15 residues. CDR3 nucleotide sequence: TGCGCCAGCAGCCAAGACTTGGCTAGCCAAGAGACCCAGTACTTC. This encodes CASSQDLASQETQYF.

The V gene is TRBV27, the J gene TRBJ1-5; 7 bases match TRBD1. This CDR3 contains 15 residues. In germline, CDR1 is MNHEY, CDR2 SMNVEV (reference sequence). Trimming at V came to 4 bases and at J to 6 bases, leaving 9 bases not matched to a gene. This CDR3 reads CASSSGTRGVQPQHF. The CDR3 DNA reads as TGTGCCAGCAGTTCCGGGACCAGGGGGGTTCAGCCCCAGCATTTT.

In its sample, this clonotype was seen a few times. The chain uses TRBV7-9 and TRBJ2-3; 8 bases fit TRBD2. V was clipped by 0 bases and J by 1 base; unmatched bases: 6. CDR1 is SEHNR and CDR2 is FQNEAQ in the germline V gene (reference sequence). This CDR3 is 17 amino acids long. CDR3 protein: CASSLAREAGGTDTQYF. CDR3 nucleotides: TGTGCCAGCAGCTTAGCGCGGGAAGCGGGGGGCACAGATACGCAGTATTTT.

The chain carries TRBV18 and TRBJ2-7, with a possible D match to TRBD2 (7 bases). The germline V gene has CDR1 KGHSH and CDR2 LQKENI. The CDR3 spans 15 residues. V gave up 3 bases and J gave up 5 bases, with 17 bases separating them. CDR3 residues: CASSPVWGGEDEQYF. The CDR3 nucleotides read TGTGCCAGCTCACCCGTCTGGGGGGGCGAAGACGAGCAGTACTTC.

V is TRBV6-5 and J is TRBJ2-2; no reliable D call. Per germline, CDR1 MNHEY and CDR2 SVGAGI. Trimming removed 4 bases at V and 6 bases at J, with 15 bases between. The CDR3 totals 15 residues. CDR3 region: CASSSRATLAGELFF. The CDR3 nucleotides are TGTGCCAGCAGTTCTCGTGCGACCCTGGCCGGGGAGCTGTTTTTT.

The table lists this clonotype with many counts. The CDR3 coding sequence is TGTGCCAGCAGCCCAAGATTTGGACTAGCGGGGACTAGCACAGATACGCAGTATTTT. Protein product: CASSPRFGLAGTSTDTQYF. The rearrangement uses TRBV4-2 and TRBJ2-3; the match to TRBD2 covers 12 bases. The CDR3 is 19 residues long. The junction had 11 bases not matched to a gene; V was cut back by 4 bases and J by 0 bases. Germline CDR1 reads LGHNA; CDR2 reads YNFKEQ.

This clonotype was detected a few times. The chain carries TRBV19 and TRBJ1-6, with D uncertain. The V gene lost 6 bases and the J gene lost 7 bases, with 16 bases spanning the gap. The CDR3 extends over 15 amino acids. Germline lookup yields CDR1 LNHDA and CDR2 SQIVND (reference sequence). The CDR3 DNA follows: TGTGCCAGTAGCCCCGGGAGGCGAGAGAATTCACCCCTCCACTTT. It encodes CASSPGRRENSPLHF.